The clone carrying this T cell receptor (beta chain) is identified as medium-sized (0.01 to 0.1%) from frequency. Its antigen is currently unknown. These data belong to a study of CXCR3-negative and CXCR3-positive naive CD8 T cells. General study findings and limits: Diversity in memory CD8+ cells fell much lower than the comparably high levels seen in both naive subsets. Fresh PBMCs went into most assays, and CXCR3 expression partly declined after cryopreservation. Researchers reported similar TRBV-TRBJ usage in naive CXCR3-negative and CXCR3-positive cells, though memory differed.

CDR1 SGHTA and CDR2 FQGTGA come from the germline V gene. The CDR3 has 14 residues. UMI-labeled 5' RACE TRB cDNA libraries were prepared from the cells. TCRdb re-called the 5' RACE reads and shows each CDR3 protein once, DNA omitted. The table gives over 35,000 distinct CDR3 sequences; the top ten clones make up approximately 15% of it. The receptor comes from a human donor in good health. Some clones in this sample may be carry-over from other donors' samples. The sample consisted of memory CD8+ T cells from blood. The J gene is TRBJ1-1, the V gene TRBV7-3. CDR3 sequence: CASSLSGWNTEAFF.